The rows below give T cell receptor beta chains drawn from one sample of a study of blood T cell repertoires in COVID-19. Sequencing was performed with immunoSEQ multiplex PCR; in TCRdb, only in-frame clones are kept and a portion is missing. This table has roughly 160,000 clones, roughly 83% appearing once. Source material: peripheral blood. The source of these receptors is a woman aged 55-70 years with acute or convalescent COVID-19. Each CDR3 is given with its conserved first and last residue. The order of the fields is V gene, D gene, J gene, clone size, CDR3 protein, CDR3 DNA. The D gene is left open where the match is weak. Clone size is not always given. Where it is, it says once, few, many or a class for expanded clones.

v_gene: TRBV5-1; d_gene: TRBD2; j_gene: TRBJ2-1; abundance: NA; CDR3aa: CASSPGLAGATSSYNEQFF; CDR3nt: TGCGCCAGCAGCCCCGGACTAGCGGGGGCTACTAGCTCCTACAATGAGCAGTTCTTC
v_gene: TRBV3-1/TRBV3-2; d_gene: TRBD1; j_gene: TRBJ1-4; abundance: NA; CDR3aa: CASSRDSFLEKLFF; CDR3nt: TGTGCCAGCAGCCGGGACAGTTTTCTTGAAAAACTGTTTTTT
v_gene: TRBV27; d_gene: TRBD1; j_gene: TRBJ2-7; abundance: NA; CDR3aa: CASNGQGTVYEQYF; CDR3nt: TGTGCCAGCAATGGACAGGGGACAGTTTACGAGCAGTACTTC
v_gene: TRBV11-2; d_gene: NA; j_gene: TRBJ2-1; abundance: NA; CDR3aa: CASSPNQGEQFF; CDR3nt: TGTGCCAGCAGCCCGAACCAGGGTGAGCAGTTCTTC
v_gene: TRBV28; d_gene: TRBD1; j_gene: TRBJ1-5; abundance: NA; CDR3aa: CASSLGTGTFSNQPQHF; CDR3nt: TGTGCCAGCAGTTTAGGGACAGGGACTTTTAGCAATCAGCCCCAGCATTTT
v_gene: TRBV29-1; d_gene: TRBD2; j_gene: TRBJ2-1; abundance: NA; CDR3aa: CSTGGEAGVSDNEQFF; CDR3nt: TGCAGTACGGGCGGAGAGGCGGGGGTGTCGGACAATGAGCAGTTCTTC
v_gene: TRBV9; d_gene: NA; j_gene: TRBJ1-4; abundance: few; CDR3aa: CASSAAAPATNEKLFF; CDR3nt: TGTGCCAGCAGTGCGGCGGCGCCCGCAACTAATGAAAAACTGTTTTTT
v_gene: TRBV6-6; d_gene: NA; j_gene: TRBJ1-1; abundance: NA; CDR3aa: CASSYGQMNTEAFF; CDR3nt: TGTGCCAGCAGTTATGGCCAGATGAACACTGAAGCTTTCTTT
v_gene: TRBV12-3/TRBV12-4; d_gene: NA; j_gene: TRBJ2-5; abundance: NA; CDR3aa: CASSFRETQYF; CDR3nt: TGTGCCAGCAGTTTCCGGGAGACCCAGTACTTC
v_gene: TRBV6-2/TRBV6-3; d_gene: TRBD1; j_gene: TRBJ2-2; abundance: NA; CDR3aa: CASSYSGQHTGELFF; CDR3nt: TGTGCCAGCAGTTACTCGGGACAGCACACCGGGGAGCTGTTTTTT
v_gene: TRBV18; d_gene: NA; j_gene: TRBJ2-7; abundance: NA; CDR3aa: CASSPPTVYEQYF; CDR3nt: TGTGCCAGCTCACCCCCTACGGTCTACGAGCAGTACTTC
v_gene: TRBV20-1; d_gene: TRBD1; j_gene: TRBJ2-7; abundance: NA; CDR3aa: CSASLGGGYEQYF; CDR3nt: TGCAGTGCTAGTTTAGGGGGCGGGTACGAGCAGTACTTC
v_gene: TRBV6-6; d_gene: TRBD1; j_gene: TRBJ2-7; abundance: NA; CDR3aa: CASSSLDRGFYEQYF; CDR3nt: TGTGCCAGCAGTAGCCTGGACAGGGGATTTTACGAGCAGTACTTC
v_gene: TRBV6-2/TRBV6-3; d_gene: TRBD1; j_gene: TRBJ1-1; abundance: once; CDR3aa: CASSYRQGKVDTEAFF; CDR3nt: TGTGCCAGCAGTTACCGACAGGGGAAGGTGGACACTGAAGCTTTCTTT
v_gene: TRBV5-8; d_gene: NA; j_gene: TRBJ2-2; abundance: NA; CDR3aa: CASSLVNYTGELFF; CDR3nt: TGTGCCAGCAGCTTGGTAAATTACACCGGGGAGCTGTTTTTT
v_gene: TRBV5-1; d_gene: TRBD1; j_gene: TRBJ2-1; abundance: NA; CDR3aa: CASSFPGTGVGGAQFF; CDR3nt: TGCGCCAGCAGCTTTCCCGGGACAGGGGTTGGAGGGGCCCAGTTCTTC
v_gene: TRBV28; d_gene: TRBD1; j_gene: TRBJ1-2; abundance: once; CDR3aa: CAGNRGQGYGYTF; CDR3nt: TGTGCCGGAAACAGGGGGCAAGGCTATGGCTACACCTTC
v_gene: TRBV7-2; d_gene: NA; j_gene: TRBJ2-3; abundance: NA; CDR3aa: CASRPRRSSTDTQYF; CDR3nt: TGTGCCAGCAGGCCCAGAAGATCTAGCACAGATACGCAGTATTTT
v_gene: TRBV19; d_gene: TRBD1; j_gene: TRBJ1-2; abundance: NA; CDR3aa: CASKTGTGGSYGYTF; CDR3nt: TGTGCCAGTAAGACGGGGACAGGGGGCTCCTATGGCTACACCTTC
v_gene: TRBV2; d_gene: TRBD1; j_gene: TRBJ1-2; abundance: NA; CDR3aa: CASSSQGALYYGYTF; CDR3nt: TGTGCCAGTTCATCCCAGGGGGCGCTTTACTATGGCTACACCTTC
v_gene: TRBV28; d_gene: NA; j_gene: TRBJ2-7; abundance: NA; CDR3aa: CASSLSRGHSSYEQYF; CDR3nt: TGTGCCAGCAGTTTAAGCAGGGGCCACAGCTCCTACGAGCAGTACTTC
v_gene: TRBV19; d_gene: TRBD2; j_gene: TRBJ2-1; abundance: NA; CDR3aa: CASTQRGYNEQFF; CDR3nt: TGTGCCAGTACCCAGCGGGGCTACAATGAGCAGTTCTTC
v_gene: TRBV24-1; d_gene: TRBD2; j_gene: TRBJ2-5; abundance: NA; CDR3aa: CATSDPGGRQETQYF; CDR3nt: TGTGCCACCAGTGATCCCGGGGGGAGACAAGAGACCCAGTACTTC
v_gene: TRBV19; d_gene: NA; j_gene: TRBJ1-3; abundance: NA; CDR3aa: CASTPRDINSGNTIYF; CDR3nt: TGTGCCAGTACCCCCCGGGACATCAACTCTGGAAACACCATATATTTT
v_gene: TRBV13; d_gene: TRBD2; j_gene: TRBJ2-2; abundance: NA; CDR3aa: CASSLGTSGGTGELFF; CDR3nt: TGTGCCAGCAGCTTAGGCACTAGCGGGGGAACCGGGGAGCTGTTTTTT
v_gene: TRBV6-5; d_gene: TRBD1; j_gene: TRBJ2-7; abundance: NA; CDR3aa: CASSRPGTGVLYF; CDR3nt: TGTGCCAGCAGTAGGCCCGGGACAGGGGTTCTGTACTTC
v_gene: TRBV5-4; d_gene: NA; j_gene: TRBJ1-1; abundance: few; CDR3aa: CASSQPSGGYTEAFF; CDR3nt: TGTGCCAGCAGCCAACCTTCCGGAGGGTACACTGAAGCTTTCTTT
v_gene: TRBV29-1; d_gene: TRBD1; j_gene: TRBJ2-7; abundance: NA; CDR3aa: CSVAGQGAYEQYF; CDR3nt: TGCAGCGTTGCGGGACAGGGCGCCTACGAGCAGTACTTC
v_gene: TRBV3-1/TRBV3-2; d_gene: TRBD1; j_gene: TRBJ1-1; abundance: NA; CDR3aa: CASSPRTGEVDTEAFF; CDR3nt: TGTGCCAGCAGCCCGAGGACAGGGGAGGTGGACACTGAAGCTTTCTTT
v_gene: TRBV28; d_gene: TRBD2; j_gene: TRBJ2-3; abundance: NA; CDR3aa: CASSFGGGSGYTQYF; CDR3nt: TGTGCCAGCAGTTTTGGGGGGGGGTCCGGGTATACGCAGTATTTT
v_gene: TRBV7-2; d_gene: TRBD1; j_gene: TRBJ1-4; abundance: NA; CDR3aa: CASSFTGAANEKLFF; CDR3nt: TGTGCCAGCAGCTTCACAGGGGCGGCTAATGAAAAACTGTTTTTT
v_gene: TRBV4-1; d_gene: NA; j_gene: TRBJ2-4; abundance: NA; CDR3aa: CASSQDFLGAAKNIQYF; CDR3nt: TGCGCCAGCAGCCAAGATTTTTTAGGGGCGGCCAAAAACATTCAGTACTTC
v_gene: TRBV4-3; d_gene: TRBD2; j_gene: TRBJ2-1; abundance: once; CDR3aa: CASSQERAGAKNHEQFF; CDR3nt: TGCGCCAGCAGCCAAGAAAGAGCGGGGGCAAAGAACCATGAGCAGTTCTTC
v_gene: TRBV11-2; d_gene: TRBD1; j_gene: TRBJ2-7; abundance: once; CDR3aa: CASSLVGQGLSEQYF; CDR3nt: TGTGCCAGCAGCTTAGTTGGACAGGGTCTGTCCGAGCAGTACTTC
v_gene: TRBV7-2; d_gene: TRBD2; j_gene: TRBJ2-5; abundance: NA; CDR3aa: CASSLVGGGKETQYF; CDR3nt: TGTGCCAGCAGCTTAGTGGGCGGGGGGAAAGAGACCCAGTACTTC
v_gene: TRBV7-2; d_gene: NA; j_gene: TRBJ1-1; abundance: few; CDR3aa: CASGNPGGGEAFF; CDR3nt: TGTGCCAGCGGAAACCCCGGGGGGGGTGAAGCTTTCTTT
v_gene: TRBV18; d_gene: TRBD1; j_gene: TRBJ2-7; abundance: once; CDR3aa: CASSPGQGSYEQYF; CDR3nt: TGTGCCAGCTCACCCGGACAGGGCTCCTACGAGCAGTACTTC
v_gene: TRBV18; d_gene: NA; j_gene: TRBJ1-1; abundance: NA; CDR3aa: CASSPDILNTEAFF; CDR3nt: TGTGCCAGCTCACCGGACATATTGAACACTGAAGCTTTCTTT
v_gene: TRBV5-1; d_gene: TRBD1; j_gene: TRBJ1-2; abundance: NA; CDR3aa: CASTTTGNGYTF; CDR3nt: TGCGCCAGCACCACGACAGGGAATGGCTACACCTTC
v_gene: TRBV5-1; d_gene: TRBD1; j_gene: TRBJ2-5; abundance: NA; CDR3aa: CASSSQGEETQYF; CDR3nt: TGCGCCAGCAGCTCCCAGGGGGAAGAGACCCAGTACTTC
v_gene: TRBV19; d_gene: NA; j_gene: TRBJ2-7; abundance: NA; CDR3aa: CASSKGLSSPYEQYF; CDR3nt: TGTGCCAGTAGTAAGGGACTTTCTTCCCCCTACGAGCAGTACTTC
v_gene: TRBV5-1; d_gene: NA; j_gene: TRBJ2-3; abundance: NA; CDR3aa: CASKQNTDTQYF; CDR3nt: TGCGCCAGCAAACAGAACACAGATACGCAGTATTTT